Each of the 12 T cell receptor beta chains below was sequenced from the same sample in a study of tumor and adjacent non-tumor tissue in lung cancer. No cell sorting was done before RNA was extracted from the tissue. TCRbeta libraries were built with three rounds of nested PCR, modified from ARM-PCR. MiXCR was run by TCRdb on the multiplex PCR reads, yielding one entry per CDR3 protein. The sample holds 68,000 or so distinct CDR3 sequences; 60% are singletons and the top ten take over 20%. Sequencing was done on a sample of lung tumor tissue. These receptors all stem from a middle-aged man with non-small cell lung cancer.

The gene calls are TRBV4-1 and TRBJ2-1; D remains ambiguous. The CDR3 covers 14 residues. From germline, CDR1 is MGHRA and CDR2 YSYEKL. V was cut by 4 bases and J by 5 bases, with 12 bases left in between. This CDR3 reads CASSRVGRNNEQFF. The CDR3, as DNA: TGCGCCAGCAGCCGAGTTGGCAGAAACAATGAGCAGTTCTTC.

The sample holds many counts of this clonotype. The DNA for the CDR3 is TGTGCCAGCAGCCCTGGGACTGCTAGCACAGATACGCAGTATTTT. Translated, it gives CASSPGTASTDTQYF. The chain carries TRBV2 and TRBJ2-3; weak D call: TRBD2 (6 bases). The CDR3 spans 15 residues. Trimming removed 6 bases from V and 0 bases from J, with 13 bases in between. Germline CDR1 reads SNHLY; CDR2 reads FYNNEI.

A remark on this clonotype: This may come from a read error, since a much larger clone is one base off. The chain carries TRBV10-3 and TRBJ1-5; perhaps TRBD1 as D (6 bases). V lost 2 bases to trimming and J lost 0 bases, with 11 bases between them. Germline CDR1 ENHRY, CDR2 SYGVKD. The CDR3 contains 16 residues. CDR3 in DNA: TGTGCCATCAGTGAGCGACGGGACAATAGCAATCAGCCCCAGCATTTT. This translates into CAISERRDNSNQPQHF.

With regard to this clonotype: Given a much more abundant clone one base away, this may be a read error. This chain connects TRBV10-3 to TRBJ2-5, with 8 bases fitting TRBD1. With V trimmed by 5 bases and J by 4 bases, 3 bases remained unmatched. The CDR3 covers 13 residues. Germline V CDR1 and CDR2: ENHRY, SYGVKD. DNA of the CDR3: TGTGCCATCAGTTCAGGGGGCATAGAGACCCAGTACTTC. It translates to CAISSGGIETQYF.

Regarding this clonotype: Germline is not matched at one junction end, which may reflect a read error. The J gene is TRBJ2-7, the V gene TRBV11-2, with 7 bases that match TRBD2. Germline CDR1 reads SGHAT; CDR2 reads FQNNGV. The CDR3 totals 15 residues. In nucleotides, the CDR3 is TGTACCAGCAGCTCCCAGCGGGGAGGCCCCATCGAGCAGTACTTC. It is translated as CTSSSQRGGPIEQYF.

This clonotype was counted ten times or more. The chain recombines TRBV6-1 with TRBJ1-2; D is uncertain. Trimming took off 6 bases at V and 0 bases at J, with 8 bases between the two ends. The CDR3 length is 13 residues. Germline loops: CDR1 MNHNS, CDR2 SASEGT. CDR3 region: CASRPGSNYGYTF. In DNA form, the CDR3 reads TGTGCCAGCAGACCCGGGTCTAACTATGGCTACACCTTC.

The chain links TRBV11-2 to TRBJ2-2, with 7 bases fitting TRBD2. Germline V gene sequence: CDR1 SGHAT, CDR2 FQNNGV. V lost 7 bases and J lost 6; bases outside the gene matches: 17. This CDR3 has 17 residues. Written as DNA, the CDR3 is TGTGCCAGCACCTCGAACGGGGGGACCTTCTTAGCCGGGGAGCTGTTTTTT. It yields the protein CASTSNGGTFLAGELFF.

This clonotype was recorded only once. This chain uses TRBV6-5 with TRBJ1-5; D unresolved. V lost 5 bases to trimming and J lost 9 bases, with 17 bases between them. The CDR3 loop spans 14 amino acids. CDR1 is MNHEY and CDR2 is SVGAGI in the germline V gene. CDR3 residues: CASSLVRLQGPQHF. As DNA, the CDR3 is TGTGCCAGCAGTCTCGTTCGGCTTCAAGGGCCCCAGCATTTT.

To note about this clonotype: A read error is possible here, since a much larger clone lies one base away. The chain uses TRBV6-2 or TRBV6-3 and TRBJ2-7; perhaps D is TRBD1 or TRBD2 (5 bases each). The CDR3 is 18 amino acids. Germline lookup yields CDR1 MNHEY and CDR2 SVGEGT. The CDR3, as DNA: TGTGCCAGCAGTTACTCGAGTCTTTCCGGGACCTTTGGGTACGGGCAGTACTTC. Translating gives CASSYSSLSGTFGYGQYF.

This clonotype appeared a few times. A much larger clone lies a single base off, so this may be a read error. This chain links TRBV20-1 with TRBJ2-4, with TRBD2 matching 9 bases. Germline values: CDR1 DFQATT, CDR2 SNEGSKA (reference sequence). This CDR3 comprises 14 residues. Here the CDR3 DNA reads TGCAGTGCTAGGGGCGGGGGGGCCTTCGGCATTCAGTGCTTC. Its protein is CSARGGGAFGIQCF.

The V and J genes are TRBV5-1 and TRBJ2-5; D may match TRBD1 or TRBD2 (5 bases each). CDR3 length: 17 amino acids. Germline V gene data show CDR1 as SGHRS and CDR2 as YFSETQ. Trimming stripped 0 bases from V and 4 bases from J, with 19 bases between. CDR3 nucleotides: TGCGCCAGCAGCTTGGCCGGGATAGGTCGAAGGGGAGAGACCCAGTACTTC. It yields the protein CASSLAGIGRRGETQYF.

Of note for this clonotype: Compared with germline, one end of the junction differs, possibly owing to a read error. The V call is TRBV6-5, the J call TRBJ1-1, with no clear D. The CDR3 is 13 residues long. Looked up from germline, CDR1 is MNHEY and CDR2 is SVGAGI. As DNA, the CDR3 is TGTGCCAGCAGGCTCGAGTTTAACACTGAAGCTCTCTTT. Its translation is CASRLEFNTEALF.